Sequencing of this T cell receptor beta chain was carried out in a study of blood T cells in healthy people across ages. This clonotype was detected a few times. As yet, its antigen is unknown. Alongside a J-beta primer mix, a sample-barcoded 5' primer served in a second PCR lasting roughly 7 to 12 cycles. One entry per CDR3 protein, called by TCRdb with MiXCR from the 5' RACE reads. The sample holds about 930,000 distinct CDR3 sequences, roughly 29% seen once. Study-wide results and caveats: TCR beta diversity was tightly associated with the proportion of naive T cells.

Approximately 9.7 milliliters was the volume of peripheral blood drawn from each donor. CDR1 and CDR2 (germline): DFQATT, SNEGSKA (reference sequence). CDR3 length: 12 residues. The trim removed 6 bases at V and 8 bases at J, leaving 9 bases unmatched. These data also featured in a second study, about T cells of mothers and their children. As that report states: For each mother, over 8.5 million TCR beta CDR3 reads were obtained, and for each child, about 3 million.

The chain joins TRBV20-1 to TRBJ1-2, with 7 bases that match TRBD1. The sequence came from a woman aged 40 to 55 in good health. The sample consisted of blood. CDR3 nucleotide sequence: TGCAGTGCAACTGACAGGGTTAAAGGCTACACCTTC. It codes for CSATDRVKGYTF.